This T cell receptor beta chain was observed in a study of blood T cell repertoires in COVID-19 (dated by TCRdb to 2019 to 2021). For the wider study: Collaborator samples came from the United States, Italy and Spain and covered acute and convalescent phases of COVID-19. The samples were drawn from two sources: the first 160 participants of the ongoing ImmuneRACE study, and 1,254 subjects contributed by 6 global collaborators. The prospective study material was composed of cDNA or gDNA derived from T cells, B-cell-depleted T cells, or PBMCs. The dataset comprised deeply sampled blood TCRbeta repertoires from subjects exposed to, actively infected with, or recovered from COVID-19. A freely available public database, intended as a resource for researchers studying the immune response to SARS-CoV-2, is where the repertoires were released. Nearly every sample came with metadata listing a de-identified subject ID, COVID-19 status, age in years and sex. Where available, HLA class I and class II types were obtained from metadata supplied by the sample provider rather than from assay-based typing. What the authors observed across the whole study: How much clinical and demographic metadata was included differed by source and by participant, and the metadata was provided uncurated.

Comment on this clone: Its antigen is unknown. Base qualities are not at hand, and no much larger clone is one base apart.

There are 13 amino acids in the CDR3, from cysteine to phenylalanine inclusive. This entry keeps only the CDR3 DNA: 39 bases, framed from base 1. Trimming takes 3 bases from V and 7 bases from J, and the germline ends sit 12 bases apart. The germline V gene gives CDR1 as MGHDK and CDR2 as SYGVNS. TCRbeta CDR3 regions were amplified from genomic DNA using the immunoSEQ Assay, a bias-controlled multiplex PCR. In the paper's pipeline: The number of nucleated cells in each sample was estimated by amplification of reference gene primers within the assay. To quantify the absolute abundance of each unique TCRbeta CDR3 rearrangement, sequence reads were collapsed and filtered. For each sample, productive Simpson clonality was calculated as the square root of Simpson's diversity index across productive rearrangements. What TCRdb holds here is the immuneACCESS table cut down to in-frame rearrangements. Part of the clones is not present; checked against another copy, under half of the missing clones reflect an unresolved V gene, and the others are unexplained. V, J and clone size are those of that table, while D and trimming were read from the DNA. This sample comprises roughly 70,000 clones, over 80% of them detected only once. Clones ranked in the top ten supply more than 6.5% of the sample.

Whole blood was collected in K2EDTA tubes by collaborating institutions according to the institutions' own protocols. For TCRbeta analysis, collaborators shipped samples as frozen whole blood, isolated PBMCs, or DNA extracted from either of those sample types. This receptor was taken from a woman over 75 with active COVID-19. Source material: peripheral blood. The sequence joins TRBV25-1 to TRBJ1-2; perhaps TRBD1 is the D gene, with 5 bases matching. In nucleotide form, the sequence is TGTGCCAGCAGTGATATCGGAGGGACTGGCTACACCTTC. Its product reads: CASSDIGGTGYTF.